This entry lists 5 T cell receptor beta chains sequenced from one sample in a study of cytotoxic CD8 clonotypes in ibrutinib-treated CLL. The repertoire was sequenced with immunoSEQ multiplex PCR; TCRdb's copy has only in-frame clones and lacks some. The sample has about 97,000 clones, 60% to 80% seen once. The sample was PBMCs, taken after 24 months of ibrutinib treatment. The receptor set was obtained from a human donor with chronic lymphocytic leukemia.

This clone was recorded only once. The chain uses TRBV7-8 and TRBJ2-1; 13 bases match TRBD2. V lost 5 bases to trimming and J lost 11 bases; unmatched junction nucleotides: 6. CDR3 length: 14 amino acids. Germline V CDR1 and CDR2: SGHVS, FQNEAQ. The chain's CDR3 is CASSIGTSGTKQFF. The CDR3, as DNA: TGTGCCAGCAGCATCGGGACTAGCGGGACTAAGCAGTTCTTC.

The rearrangement uses TRBV4-1 and TRBJ2-7; 7 bases match TRBD1. The CDR3 totals 13 residues. Per germline, CDR1 MGHRA and CDR2 YSYEKL. V gave up 6 bases and J gave up 7 bases; unmatched junction bases: 9. CDR3 sequence (DNA): TGCGCCAGCAGACCATCAGCGACAGGGGAGCAGTACTTC. It translates to CASRPSATGEQYF.

The rearrangement joins TRBV5-1 to TRBJ2-7, with D perhaps matching TRBD1 (6 bases). Germline V gives CDR1 SGHRS, CDR2 YFSETQ. The CDR3 spans 15 residues. Trimming pared 5 bases from V and 6 bases from J, leaving 21 bases between. CDR3: CASSADSQPVGEQYF. The DNA for the CDR3 is TGCGCCAGCAGTGCGGACAGCCAGCCAGTTGGCGAGCAGTACTTC.

The V gene is TRBV19, the J gene TRBJ2-2; tentative D call: TRBD2 (6 bases). V lost 6 bases and J lost 3, with 17 bases in between. In germline, CDR1 is LNHDA, CDR2 SQIVND (reference sequence). This CDR3 spans 16 amino acids. The CDR3 protein is CASREGASAYTGELFF. The CDR3 DNA reads as TGTGCCAGTAGGGAGGGAGCTAGCGCCTACACCGGGGAGCTGTTTTTT.

There are many counts of this clone. The rearrangement uses TRBV5-1 and TRBJ2-3; D possibly matches TRBD1 or TRBD2 (6 bases each). The CDR3 is 15 amino acids. V was trimmed by 3 bases and J by 2 bases, leaving 13 bases between them. Germline lookup yields CDR1 SGHRS and CDR2 YFSETQ. CDR3 protein: CASSWGAGLTDTQYF. The DNA for the CDR3 is TGCGCCAGCAGCTGGGGGGCGGGACTCACAGATACGCAGTATTTT. The full variable domain, with the rest looked up from reference TRBV5-1 and TRBJ2-3, is KAGVTQTPRYLIKTRGQQVTLSCSPISGHRSVSWYQQTPGQGLQFLFEYFSETQRNKGNFPGRFSGRQFSNSRSEMNVSTLELGDSALYLCASSWGAGLTDTQYFGPGTRLTVL.